The 26 T cell receptor beta chains given below trace back to one sample, sequenced in a study of blood T cell repertoires in COVID-19. Profiling relied on immunoSEQ multiplex PCR, and the TCRdb table lists in-frame clones only, not all of them. The table records 250,000 to 350,000 clones, under 95% of them present only once. Sequencing used PBMCs or T cells enriched from blood (not recorded which). The receptors were gathered from a man aged 60 to 69 who had recovered from COVID-19.

V usage is TRBV7-9 and J usage is TRBJ2-7; 9 nucleotides align to TRBD1. V was pared by 5 bases and J by 3 bases, with 5 bases of the junction left unmatched. The CDR3 runs 14 residues. Germline V CDR1 and CDR2: SEHNR, FQNEAQ (reference sequence). CDR3 sequence: CASSPDRGGYEQYF. For the CDR3, the DNA is TGTGCCAGCAGCCCGGACAGGGGCGGCTACGAGCAGTACTTC.

The chain uses TRBV4-1 and TRBJ1-1; D gene unclear. The CDR3 loop spans 13 amino acids. With 1 base removed from V and 0 bases from J, the gap between germline ends came to 3 bases. Germline V gene sequence: CDR1 MGHRA, CDR2 YSYEKL. The CDR3 region has the DNA TGCGCCAGCAGCCAAGGTATGAACACTGAAGCTTTCTTT. Amino acid sequence: CASSQGMNTEAFF.

The rearrangement uses TRBV4-1 and TRBJ1-1, with a possible D match to TRBD1 (5 bases). This CDR3 has 13 amino acids. Trimming cost V 5 bases and J 7 bases, with 14 bases left between them. CDR1 is MGHRA, CDR2 YSYEKL, per germline. The CDR3 is CASSTRGSLEAFF. The DNA for the CDR3 is TGCGCCAGCAGCACCCGGGGGTCGCTTGAAGCTTTCTTT.

V and J are TRBV29-1 and TRBJ1-1; D remains ambiguous. CDR3 length equals 12 residues. The germline gives CDR1 SQVTM, CDR2 ANQGSEA. The V end was cut by 6 bases, the J end by 5 bases, with 13 bases between. CDR3 sequence (DNA): TGCAGCGTCGTAAAGTCCGGGACTGAAGCTTTCTTT. Translating gives CSVVKSGTEAFF.

The chain has TRBV7-8 and TRBJ1-2, with 8 bases that match TRBD1. Germline V gene sequence: CDR1 SGHVS, CDR2 FQNEAQ. J was trimmed by 8 bases and V by 1 base; bases with no gene match: 9. This CDR3 has 15 residues. CDR3 bases: TGTGCCAGCAGCTTAGGCGACAGGGGTAGAGGAGGCTACACCTTC. This codes for CASSLGDRGRGGYTF.

In its sample, this clone was seen once. The chain employs TRBV5-1 and TRBJ1-2; D is possibly TRBD1 (6 bases). V was trimmed by 7 bases and J by 2 bases, leaving 15 bases between them. Looked up from germline, CDR1 is SGHRS and CDR2 is YFSETQ. CDR3 length equals 14 residues. The CDR3 loop is CASRREGVNYGYTF. The CDR3 nucleotides are TGCGCCAGCCGCCGAGAGGGGGTGAACTATGGCTACACCTTC.

The J gene is TRBJ2-7, the V gene TRBV27; TRBD1 is a possible D gene (5 bases). The CDR3 totals 15 residues. Germline V gene data show CDR1 as MNHEY and CDR2 as SMNVEV (reference sequence). Trimming stripped 4 bases from V and 5 bases from J, with 18 bases between. The DNA for the CDR3 is TGTGCCAGCAGTTCAACTGGGGCCCTTCTGGACGAGCAGTACTTC. This translates into CASSSTGALLDEQYF.

The genes are TRBV18 and TRBJ2-1; 7 bases match TRBD2. V lost 0 bases and J lost 7; bases outside the gene matches: 6. The CDR3 has 15 amino acids. Germline CDR1 KGHSH, CDR2 LQKENI. This chain's CDR3 is CASSPPSGSVNEQFF. The DNA for the CDR3 is TGTGCCAGCTCACCACCTAGCGGGTCGGTAAATGAGCAGTTCTTC. The full variable domain, its missing parts supplied by reference TRBV18 and TRBJ2-1, is NAGVMQNPRHLVRRRGQEARLRCSPMKGHSHVYWYRQLPEEGLKFMVYLQKENIIDESGMPKERFSAEFPKEGPSILRIQQVVRGDSAAYFCASSPPSGSVNEQFFGPGTRLTVL.

The chain employs TRBV3-1 (or the pseudogene TRBV3-2) and TRBJ2-5; TRBD2 is a possible D gene (5 bases). CDR1 and CDR2 (germline): LGHDT, YNNKEL (reference sequence). Trimming left V 4 bases short and J 2 bases short, with 11 bases between. The CDR3 runs to 14 residues. For the CDR3, the DNA is TGTGCCAGCAGCCCTGGCAGGACTCAAGAGACCCAGTACTTC. It codes for CASSPGRTQETQYF.

V is TRBV5-4 and J is TRBJ1-2; 11 nucleotides line up with TRBD1. From germline, CDR1 is SGHNT and CDR2 YYREEE (reference sequence). This CDR3 region has 13 residues. With V trimmed by 4 bases and J by 8 bases, 4 bases remained unmatched. The CDR3 nucleotides read TGTGCCAGCAGCAAGGACAGGGGGCAGGGCTACACCTTC. As protein: CASSKDRGQGYTF.

J is TRBJ1-1 and V is TRBV19; no definite D call. V was clipped by 5 bases and J by 1 base, with 8 bases between them. The V gene's germline CDR1 is LNHDA and CDR2 SQIVND (reference sequence). This CDR3 comprises 13 residues. As DNA, the CDR3 is TGTGCCAGTAGTGTGACACAGAACACTGAAGCTTTCTTT. This encodes CASSVTQNTEAFF.

This sequence joins TRBV24-1 and TRBJ1-2, with D possibly TRBD1 on 6 matching bases. Germline V lookup: CDR1 KGHDR, CDR2 SFDVKD. There are 13 residues in the CDR3. V lost 4 bases and J 3 bases, leaving 8 bases between the germline ends. The CDR3 nucleotides are TGTGCCACCAGTGAAGGGACATACTATGGCTACACCTTC. Amino acid sequence: CATSEGTYYGYTF.

This chain joins TRBV7-2 and TRBJ2-7, with 7 positions matching TRBD2. CDR1 and CDR2 (germline): SGHTA, FQGNSA. The length of the CDR3 is 15 residues. The junction had 3 bases not matched to a gene; V was cut back by 1 base and J by 0 bases. CDR3 nucleotide sequence: TGTGCCAGCAGCTTAGGGGGGGGAAGCTCCTACGAGCAGTACTTC. Translation: CASSLGGGSSYEQYF.

The chain joins TRBV15 to TRBJ1-2; 7 nucleotides align to TRBD1. Trimming at V came to 3 bases and at J to 3 bases, leaving 10 bases not matched to a gene. Germline CDR1 is LNHNV and CDR2 is YYDKDF (reference sequence). The CDR3 consists of 16 residues. The CDR3 sequence: CATSRNAGGSDYGYTF. The CDR3 nucleotides are TGTGCCACCAGCAGGAACGCAGGGGGGTCCGACTATGGCTACACCTTC.

V usage is TRBV14 and J usage is TRBJ1-2; D is perhaps TRBD1 (6 bases). The CDR3 runs to 14 residues. From germline, CDR1 is SGHDN and CDR2 FVKESK. V lost 4 bases to trimming and J lost 5 bases, with 14 bases between them. This CDR3 is CASSRGGGRYGYTF. The CDR3 DNA reads TGTGCCAGCAGCCGAGGGGGAGGGAGGTATGGCTACACCTTC.

The chain links TRBV2 to TRBJ1-5; D is possibly TRBD1 (6 bases). Germline V gene sequence: CDR1 SNHLY, CDR2 FYNNEI. The length of the CDR3 is 14 residues. V lost 5 bases and J 4 bases, leaving 12 bases between the germline ends. CDR3 loop: CASSKTGNNQPQHF. DNA for the CDR3: TGTGCCAGCAGTAAAACAGGGAATAATCAGCCCCAGCATTTT.

This clone was seen once. The rearrangement links TRBV5-4 to TRBJ1-2; D is unresolved. Trimming removed 0 bases from V and 5 bases from J, with 11 bases in between. This CDR3 is built from 14 residues. The V gene's germline CDR1 is SGHNT and CDR2 YYREEE (reference sequence). Here the CDR3 reads CASSLATGPYGYTF. Written as DNA, the CDR3 is TGTGCCAGCAGCTTGGCCACTGGGCCATATGGCTACACCTTC.

The gene calls are TRBV11-3 and TRBJ2-2, with 11 nucleotides matching TRBD1. The CDR3 extends over 14 amino acids. The V segment lost 5 bases and the J segment 5 bases; nucleotides outside the gene matches: 1. Germline loops: CDR1 SGHNT, CDR2 YENEEA. The DNA for the CDR3 is TGTGCCAGCAGCCGGGACAGGGGGACCGGGGAGCTGTTTTTT. Translation gives CASSRDRGTGELFF.

The chain joins TRBV23-1 to TRBJ2-3; D gene unclear. TRBV23-1 is an ORF, and what it does is uncertain. The length of the CDR3 is 15 residues. The V gene lost 4 bases and the J gene lost 0 bases, with 11 bases spanning the gap. CDR3: CASSLRNTSTDTQYF. The CDR3 DNA follows: TGCGCCAGCAGTCTGAGGAATACTAGCACAGATACGCAGTATTTT.

A few counts support this clone. The V call is TRBV2, the J call TRBJ1-2; no clear D gene. CDR1 and CDR2 (germline): SNHLY, FYNNEI. The CDR3 runs 18 residues. V was trimmed by 4 bases and J by 0 bases, leaving 21 bases between them. CDR3 in DNA: TGTGCCAGCAGTGGGCCGGGGTTCAGACAACCTTCTAACTATGGCTACACCTTC. Translated: CASSGPGFRQPSNYGYTF.

This sequence joins TRBV6-1 and TRBJ1-4, with TRBD1 as a possible D gene (5 bases). The CDR3 sequence is 15 residues long. V was cut by 1 base and J by 8 bases, with 14 bases left in between. Germline V lookup: CDR1 MNHNS, CDR2 SASEGT. The CDR3 sequence is CASSEVRGGREKLFF. The CDR3 DNA follows: TGTGCCAGCAGTGAAGTAAGGGGAGGAAGAGAAAAACTGTTTTTT.

As to this clone: In the same sample, other DNA sequences code for this CDR3. The chain combines TRBV7-2 with TRBJ2-7; 8 bases map to TRBD1. The junction had 10 bases not matched to a gene; V was cut back by 2 bases and J by 7 bases. This CDR3 has 15 residues. CDR1 is SGHTA and CDR2 is FQGNSA in the germline V gene. The chain's CDR3 is CASSLRGQGAGEQYF. The DNA of the CDR3 is TGTGCCAGCAGCTTAAGGGGGCAGGGGGCTGGGGAGCAGTACTTC.

This chain links TRBV7-3 with TRBJ2-1; 8 nucleotides agree with TRBD2. The germline V gene has CDR1 SGHTA and CDR2 FQGTGA. The CDR3 totals 16 residues. V lost 2 bases, J lost 4 bases, and 7 bases stayed unmatched. The CDR3 DNA follows: TGTGCCAGCAGCTTAGGGTCACTAGCGGCATACAATGAGCAGTTCTTC. Its protein is CASSLGSLAAYNEQFF.

The chain uses TRBV7-8 and TRBJ1-2, with TRBD1 identical over 11 bases. The CDR3 length is 15 residues. CDR1 and CDR2 (germline): SGHVS, FQNEAQ. The trim removed 6 bases at V and 0 bases at J, leaving 3 bases unmatched. The CDR3 loop is CASRDRGHANYGYTF. Written as DNA, the CDR3 is TGTGCCAGCAGGGACAGGGGGCATGCTAACTATGGCTACACCTTC.

The V and J genes are TRBV6-5 and TRBJ2-3; 7 bases align to TRBD2. The CDR3 spans 16 residues. Losses at the gene ends were 2 bases for V and 0 bases for J; bases not matched to a gene: 5. Germline assignment: CDR1 MNHEY and CDR2 SVGAGI. CDR3 DNA sequence: TGTGCCAGCAGTTACATGTTAGCGGGTAGCACAGATACGCAGTATTTT. Protein sequence: CASSYMLAGSTDTQYF.

This clone appeared a single time. The V and J genes are TRBV3-1 (or the pseudogene TRBV3-2) and TRBJ1-6; a possible D gene is TRBD1 (6 bases). The germline CDR1 and CDR2 sequences are LGHDT and YNNKEL (reference sequence). CDR3 length: 14 residues. Deletions cut 10 bases from V and 7 bases from J, with 17 bases between. The CDR3 nucleotides read TGTGCCACCGAGGACAGCCAGTTAAATTCACCCCTCCACTTT. Its protein is CATEDSQLNSPLHF.